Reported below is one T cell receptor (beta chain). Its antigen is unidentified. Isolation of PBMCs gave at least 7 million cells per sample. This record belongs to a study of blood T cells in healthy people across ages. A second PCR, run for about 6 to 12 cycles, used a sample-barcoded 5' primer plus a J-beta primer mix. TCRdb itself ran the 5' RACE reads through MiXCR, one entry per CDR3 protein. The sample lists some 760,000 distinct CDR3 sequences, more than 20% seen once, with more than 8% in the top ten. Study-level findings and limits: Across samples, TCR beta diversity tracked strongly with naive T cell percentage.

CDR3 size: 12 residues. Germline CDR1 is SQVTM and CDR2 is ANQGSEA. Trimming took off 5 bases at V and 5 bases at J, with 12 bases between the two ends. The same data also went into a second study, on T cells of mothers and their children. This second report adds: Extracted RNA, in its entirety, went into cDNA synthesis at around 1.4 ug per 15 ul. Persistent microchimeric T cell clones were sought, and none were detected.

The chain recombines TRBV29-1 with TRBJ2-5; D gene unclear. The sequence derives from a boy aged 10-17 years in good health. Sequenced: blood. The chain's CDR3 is CSVWSFEETQYF. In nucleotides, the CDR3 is TGCAGCGTTTGGAGTTTTGAGGAGACCCAGTACTTC.